This T cell receptor (beta chain) was captured by sequencing in a study of cytomegalovirus exposure and HLA in healthy donors. Study at large: Early on, a data release was issued that held roughly 80 million unique TCRs from HLA-typed donors. General study results and limits: A prior analysis recorded that most TCR beta V segments were productive about 90% or about 30% of the time.

PCR involved 60 Vbeta and 13 Jbeta primers. Some clones are missing from TCRdb's copy, which holds only in-frame ones; the method was immunoSEQ multiplex PCR. The profile shows fewer than 200,000 clones, roughly four fifths of them singletons. From germline, CDR1 is MNHEY and CDR2 SMNVEV (reference sequence). The CDR3 loop spans 15 amino acids. The trim removed 3 bases at V and 5 bases at J, leaving 1 base unmatched. On this clone itself: Its antigen is undetermined.

The source material was PBMCs. The chain uses TRBV27 and TRBJ1-6, with 10 nucleotides matching TRBD1. The origin of this receptor is a female donor in good health and CMV-seronegative. For the CDR3, the DNA is TGTGCCAGCAGTTTTGGGACAGGGGATAATTCACCCCTCCACTTT. Protein product: CASSFGTGDNSPLHF.